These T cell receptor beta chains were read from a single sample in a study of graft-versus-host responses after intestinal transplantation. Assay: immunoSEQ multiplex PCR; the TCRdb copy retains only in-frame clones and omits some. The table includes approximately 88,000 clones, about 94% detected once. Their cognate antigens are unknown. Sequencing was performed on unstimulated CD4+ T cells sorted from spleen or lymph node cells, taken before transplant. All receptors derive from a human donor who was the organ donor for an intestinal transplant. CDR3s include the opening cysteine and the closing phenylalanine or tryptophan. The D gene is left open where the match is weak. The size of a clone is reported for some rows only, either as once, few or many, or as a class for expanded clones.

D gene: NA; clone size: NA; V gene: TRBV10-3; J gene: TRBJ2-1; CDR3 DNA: TGTGCCATCAGAGGGGTCTCGTCTTACAATGAGCAGTTCTTC; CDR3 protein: CAIRGVSSYNEQFF
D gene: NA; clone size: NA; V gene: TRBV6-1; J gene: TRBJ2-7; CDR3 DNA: TGTGCCAACTCGGAGGGGGTATCCGAGCAGTACTTC; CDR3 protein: CANSEGVSEQYF
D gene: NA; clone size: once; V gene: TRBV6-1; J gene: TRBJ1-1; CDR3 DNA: TGTGCCGGGGGCGGCATCGAGTGGCTGAACACTGAAGCTTTCTTT; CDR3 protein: CAGGGIEWLNTEAFF
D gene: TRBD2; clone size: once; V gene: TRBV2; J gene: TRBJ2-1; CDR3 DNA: TGTGCCAGCATTGGGGGTGCGCGGGGGGACTACAATGAGCAGTTCTTC; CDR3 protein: CASIGGARGDYNEQFF
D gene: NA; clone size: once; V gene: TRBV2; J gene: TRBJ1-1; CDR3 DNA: TGTGCCAGCAGTGAATTGCAGGGTGGCACTGAAGCTTTCTTT; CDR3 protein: CASSELQGGTEAFF
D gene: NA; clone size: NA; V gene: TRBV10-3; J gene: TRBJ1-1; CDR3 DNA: TGTGCCATCAGTGAGAACAGGGCGAACACTGAAGCTTTCTTT; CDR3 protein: CAISENRANTEAFF
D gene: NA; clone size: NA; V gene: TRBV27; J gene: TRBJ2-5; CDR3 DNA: TGTGCCAGCAGTTCTCGAACGACCTCAAGGAAACCGTACCAAGAGACCCAGTACTTC; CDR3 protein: CASSSRTTSRKPYQETQYF
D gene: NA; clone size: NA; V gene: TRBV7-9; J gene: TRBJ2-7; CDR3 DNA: TGTGCCAGCAGCCTCGGGTGGACGCAACCCTACGAGCAGTACTTC; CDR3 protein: CASSLGWTQPYEQYF
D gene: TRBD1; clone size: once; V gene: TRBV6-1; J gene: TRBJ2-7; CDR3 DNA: TGTGCCAGCAGTGAAGCATCTCCGGGACAGGGCTACTACGAGCAGTACTTC; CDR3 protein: CASSEASPGQGYYEQYF
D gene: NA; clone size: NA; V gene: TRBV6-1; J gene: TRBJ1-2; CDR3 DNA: TGTGCCAGCAGTTACGGGTTTGGCTACACCTTC; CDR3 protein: CASSYGFGYTF
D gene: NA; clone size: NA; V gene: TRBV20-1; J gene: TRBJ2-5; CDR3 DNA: TGCAGTGCTAGTAAGGAAGAGACCCAGTACTTC; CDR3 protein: CSASKEETQYF
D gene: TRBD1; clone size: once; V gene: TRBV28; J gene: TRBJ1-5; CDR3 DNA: TGTGCCAGCAGTTTGGGGGACAGGGGGCATCAGCCCCAGCATTTT; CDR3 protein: CASSLGDRGHQPQHF
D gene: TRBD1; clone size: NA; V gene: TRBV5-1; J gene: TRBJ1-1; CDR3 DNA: TGCGCCAGCAGCGAGGGACAGTTTGAAGCTTTCTTT; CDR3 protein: CASSEGQFEAFF